Each of the 20 T cell receptor beta chains below was sequenced from the same sample in a study of shared clonotypes between healthy human individuals. Produced via immunoSEQ multiplex PCR; TCRdb's table is partial and in-frame only. The sample records 2,100,000 or so clones, approximately 94% being singletons. The sequencing input was naive CD4+ T cells sorted from blood. Subset given: CD45RA+ positively selected. These receptors were obtained from a man in his late teens or twenties in good health.

This rearrangement joins TRBV30 to TRBJ1-1; unclear D gene. CDR1 is GTSNPN, CDR2 SVGIG, per germline (reference sequence). Trimming took off 8 bases at V and 3 bases at J, with 10 bases between the two ends. This CDR3 contains 11 residues. As DNA, the CDR3 is TGTGCCGCTAATCGGGACACTGAAGCTTTCTTT. This gives the protein CAANRDTEAFF. The entire variable domain, with the rest obtained from reference TRBV30 and TRBJ1-1, is as follows: SQTIHQWPATLVQPVGSPLSLECTVEGTSNPNLYWYRQAAGRGLQLLFYSVGIGQISSEVPQNLSASRPQDRQFILSSKKLLLSDSGFYLCAANRDTEAFFGQGTRLTVV.

The rearrangement links TRBV5-1 to TRBJ1-2; 10 positions agree with TRBD1. CDR1 is SGHRS, CDR2 YFSETQ, per germline. The length of the CDR3 is 15 residues. J was trimmed by 6 bases and V by 3 bases; bases with no gene match: 8. This chain's CDR3 is CASSSLTGGRDGYTF. In DNA form, the CDR3 reads TGCGCCAGCAGCTCACTGACAGGGGGCAGAGATGGCTACACCTTC.

About this clone: One end of the junction varies from germline; a read error may be responsible. The chain is built from TRBV18 and TRBJ2-7, with TRBD2 as a possible D gene (5 bases). Germline lookup yields CDR1 KGHSH and CDR2 LQKENI. This CDR3 is built from 12 residues. The CDR3 DNA sequence: TGTGCCAGCTCAACATCCGGAACAGCTAGCTCCTTC. Amino acid sequence: CASSTSGTASSF. Supplemented by reference TRBV18 and TRBJ2-7, the full variable domain reads NAGVMQNPRHLVRRRGQEARLRCSPMKGHSHVYWYRQLPEEGLKFMVYLQKENIIDESGMPKERFSAEFPKEGPSILRIQQVVRGDSAAYFCASSTSGTASSFGPGTRLTVT.

The CDR3 coding sequence is TGTGCCAGCAGCCCCGTGAAGGCGGGGGCAGAGACCCAGTACTTC. Its protein is CASSPVKAGAETQYF. This rearrangement joins TRBV11-2 to TRBJ2-5; a weak D match, TRBD2 (7 bases). CDR3 size: 15 residues. Deletions cut 5 bases from V and 4 bases from J, with 17 bases between. Germline V lookup: CDR1 SGHAT, CDR2 FQNNGV. Combining the CDR3 with reference TRBV11-2 and TRBJ2-5 gives the whole variable domain EAGVAQSPRYKIIEKRQSVAFWCNPISGHATLYWYQQILGQGPKLLIQFQNNGVVDDSQLPKDRFSAERLKGVDSTLKIQPAKLEDSAVYLCASSPVKAGAETQYFGPGTRLLVL.

Details on this clone: Other DNA sequences in this specimen translate into the identical CDR3. This chain connects TRBV18 to TRBJ1-2; D remains ambiguous. The germline V and J ends were trimmed by 3 bases and 1 base, with 6 bases remaining between them. Germline V gene data show CDR1 as KGHSH and CDR2 as LQKENI. This CDR3 is 13 amino acids long. CDR3 region: CASSPPINYGYTF. As DNA, the CDR3 is TGTGCCAGCTCACCGCCGATTAACTATGGCTACACCTTC.

The sample holds one count of this clone. This specimen includes other DNA sequences encoding the same CDR3. The chain combines TRBV11-3 with TRBJ2-3, with 7 positions matching TRBD2. This CDR3 has 14 residues. CDR1 and CDR2 from the germline V gene are SGHNT and YENEEA. V was clipped by 0 bases and J by 4 bases; unmatched bases: 1. The CDR3 DNA sequence: TGTGCCAGCAGCTTAGAAGGGAGGGCAGATACGCAGTATTTT. Translated, it gives CASSLEGRADTQYF.

CDR3 in amino acids: CSVDDREDGYTF. For the CDR3, the DNA is TGCAGCGTTGATGACAGGGAGGACGGCTACACCTTC. V usage is TRBV29-1 and J usage is TRBJ1-2; 7 bases are shared with TRBD1. V trimming: 3 bases; J trimming: 8 bases; junction bases outside the gene matches: 6. The CDR3 totals 12 residues. Germline V gene sequence: CDR1 SQVTM, CDR2 ANQGSEA. Drawing the rest from reference TRBV29-1 and TRBJ1-2, the complete variable domain is SAVISQKPSRDICQRGTSLTIQCQVDSQVTMMFWYRQQPGQSLTLIATANQGSEATYESGFVIDKFPISRPNLTFSTLTVSNMSPEDSSIYLCSVDDREDGYTFGSGTRLTVV.

To note about this clone: Other DNA sequences in the same sample also yield this CDR3. The gene calls are TRBV29-1 and TRBJ2-5, with D tentatively TRBD1 (5 bases). From germline, CDR1 is SQVTM and CDR2 ANQGSEA. The V and J ends lost 6 bases and 5 bases respectively, with 13 bases between them. CDR3 length: 12 amino acids. The CDR3 coding sequence is TGCAGCGTCGCAGGGCTGGGGGAGACCCAGTACTTC. This encodes CSVAGLGETQYF.

A note on this clone: Different DNA sequences within this sample yield the same CDR3. The CDR3 spells CSVEEAYEQYF. As DNA, the CDR3 is TGCAGCGTTGAAGAGGCGTACGAGCAGTACTTC. This sequence joins TRBV29-1 and TRBJ2-7; no definite D call. There are 11 residues in the CDR3. V lost 0 bases and J lost 4, with 4 bases in between. Per germline, CDR1 SQVTM and CDR2 ANQGSEA.

The chain links TRBV5-6 to TRBJ2-2, with TRBD2 matching over 9 bases. Germline CDR1 and CDR2: SGHDT and YYEEEE. This CDR3 is built from 17 residues. V was pared by 0 bases and J by 3 bases, with 6 bases of the junction left unmatched. The chain's CDR3 is CASSLGATSGYTGELFF. The CDR3 nucleotides read TGTGCCAGCAGCTTGGGTGCGACTAGCGGATACACCGGGGAGCTGTTTTTT.

The V call is TRBV7-9, the J call TRBJ2-7; unclear D gene. CDR1 is SEHNR, CDR2 FQNEAQ, per germline (reference sequence). V was shortened by 4 bases and J by 2 bases, with 15 bases between the two germline ends. The CDR3 sequence is 15 residues long. The CDR3 bases are TGTGCCAGCAGCTCCGTTGCAGGAAGCCCCTACGAGCAGTACTTC. As protein: CASSSVAGSPYEQYF.

The CDR3 region has the DNA TGTGCCAGCAGCCAGAATGGCATCCAGTCCTACGAGCAGTACTTC. As protein: CASSQNGIQSYEQYF. The rearrangement joins TRBV2 to TRBJ2-7, with unresolved D. CDR1 SNHLY and CDR2 FYNNEI come from the germline V gene. This CDR3 is built from 15 residues. The V end lost 6 bases, the J end lost 1 base, and 16 bases lay between the germline ends. Full variable domain (remainder filled in from reference TRBV2 and TRBJ2-7): EPEVTQTPSHQVTQMGQEVILRCVPISNHLYFYWYRQILGQKVEFLVSFYNNEISEKSEIFDDQFSVERPDGSNFTLKIRSTKLEDSAMYFCASSQNGIQSYEQYFGPGTRLTVT.

This chain connects TRBV10-3 to TRBJ2-7; 9 bases align to TRBD2. The CDR3 has 19 residues. With 0 bases clipped from V and 0 bases from J, the junction kept 12 bases outside the gene matches. Germline V gene sequence: CDR1 ENHRY, CDR2 SYGVKD. DNA for the CDR3: TGTGCCATCAGTGAGTCGGCTAGCGGGGAGTGGTCCCGCTCCTACGAGCAGTACTTC. It yields the protein CAISESASGEWSRSYEQYF.

In this sample, this clone turned up once. The chain recombines TRBV19 with TRBJ1-2, with 10 bases lining up with TRBD1. There are 16 residues in the CDR3. After removal of 4 bases from V and 3 bases from J, the junction contained 8 bases not matched to a gene. The V gene's germline CDR1 is LNHDA and CDR2 SQIVND (reference sequence). This CDR3 is CASSTTGGAGHYGYTF. CDR3 DNA: TGTGCCAGTAGTACGACAGGGGGCGCGGGTCACTATGGCTACACCTTC.

The V call is TRBV6-1, the J call TRBJ2-5, with 8 bases identical to TRBD1. This CDR3 is built from 15 residues. The ends lost 2 bases at V and 4 bases at J; junction bases unmatched: 6. Germline V gene lookup returns CDR1 MNHNS and CDR2 SASEGT. The CDR3 loop reads CASSEQGAMGETQYF. CDR3 in DNA: TGTGCCAGCAGTGAACAGGGGGCGATGGGAGAGACCCAGTACTTC.

The chain has TRBV27 and TRBJ2-7, with D tentatively TRBD1 (6 bases). CDR3 length: 16 residues. Germline CDR1 is MNHEY and CDR2 is SMNVEV (reference sequence). V dropped 2 bases and J dropped 6 bases, with 20 bases sitting between them. As DNA, the CDR3 is TGTGCCAGCAGTTTAACTCCCAGGGGCTATGGGGGCGAGCAGTACTTC. Translated: CASSLTPRGYGGEQYF.

V gene TRBV11-2 combines with J gene TRBJ2-3; TRBD2 matches 12 bases. Germline V gene sequence: CDR1 SGHAT, CDR2 FQNNGV. V was clipped by 2 bases and J by 12 bases; unmatched bases: 9. This CDR3 region has 15 residues. DNA for the CDR3: TGTGCCAGCAGCTTAATCCGGACTAGCGGGATTACCCAGTATTTT. The encoded protein is CASSLIRTSGITQYF.

The chain carries TRBV28 and TRBJ1-6; unclear D gene. V gave up 6 bases and J gave up 3 bases, with 12 bases separating them. The CDR3 spans 15 residues. Germline lookup yields CDR1 MDHEN and CDR2 SYDVKM. CDR3 sequence: CASRSSGNYNSPLHF. The CDR3 nucleotides are TGTGCCAGCAGATCATCCGGGAACTATAATTCACCCCTCCACTTT.

This clone has just one count. Other DNA sequences within the sample encode an identical CDR3. The rearrangement uses TRBV6-5 and TRBJ1-1; no definite D call. V lost 2 bases, J lost 2 bases, and 6 bases lay in between. Per the germline V gene, CDR1 is MNHEY and CDR2 is SVGAGI. The CDR3 totals 13 residues. CDR3 in amino acids: CASSYQLNTEAFF. The CDR3 nucleotides are TGTGCCAGCAGTTACCAGCTAAACACTGAAGCTTTCTTT.

The chain employs TRBV2 and TRBJ2-2; 10 bases map to TRBD1. From germline, CDR1 is SNHLY and CDR2 FYNNEI. The CDR3 is 15 residues long. J lost 6 bases, V lost 6 bases, and 7 bases had no gene match. CDR3: CASSRQGADSGELFF. CDR3 DNA sequence: TGTGCCAGCAGCCGACAGGGGGCGGATTCCGGGGAGCTGTTTTTT.